A selection of T cell receptor beta chains follows, all from one sample in a study of blood T cells in healthy people across ages. TCRdb reprocessed the 5' RACE reads with MiXCR, giving one entry per CDR3 protein. The sample includes roughly 1,800,000 distinct CDR3 sequences, about 49% of them seen just once. Sample: blood. The receptors originated from a woman in her thirties or forties in good health. Each CDR3 is given with its conserved first and last residue. A D gene is named only where the DNA matches it firmly. Size is stated for part of the rows, as once, few or many counts, or as a class when the clone is expanded.

d_gene,j_gene,abundance,v_gene,CDR3nt,CDR3aa
TRBD1,TRBJ1-4,NA,TRBV7-9,TGTGCCAGCAGCTTAGGAGTGGACAGGGGAGGATCTGAAAAACTGTTTTTT,CASSLGVDRGGSEKLFF
TRBD2,TRBJ2-1,NA,TRBV27,TGTTCCTCCTCCCTAGCCGGGGGGGCCTTAAGGGATGAGCAGTTCTTC,CSSSLAGGALRDEQFF
NA,TRBJ1-4,NA,TRBV11-2,TGTGCCAGCAGCTCACGGGACACAATGCCAGTGGAAAAACTGTTTTTT,CASSSRDTMPVEKLFF
TRBD1,TRBJ2-3,few,TRBV3-1,TGTGCCAGCAGCCGTGACAGGGGGATAACAGATACGCAGTATTTT,CASSRDRGITDTQYF
TRBD1,TRBJ2-5,NA,TRBV24-1,TGTGCCACCAGTAGGACAGGAGACTACCAAGAGACCCAGTACTTC,CATSRTGDYQETQYF
NA,TRBJ1-1,NA,TRBV5-1,TGCGCCAGCAGCTTGGTGGTAGGATCCACTGAAGCTTTCTTT,CASSLVVGSTEAFF
TRBD2,TRBJ2-1,NA,TRBV2,TGTGCCAGCAAAGAAGCGGGGGTCCTCAATGAGCAGTTCTTC,CASKEAGVLNEQFF
NA,TRBJ2-5,NA,TRBV6-1,TGTGCCAGCAGAGCTCGACGGGGGCAAGAGACCCAGTACTTC,CASRARRGQETQYF
NA,TRBJ1-2,once,TRBV9,TGTGCCAGCAGCGCACGGGGGCAGGGTAACTATGGCTACACCTTC,CASSARGQGNYGYTF
NA,TRBJ1-1,few,TRBV7-2,TGTGCCAGCAGCGCGGGGGTGAGGGGAGCAGCTTTCTTT,CASSAGVRGAAFF
TRBD1,TRBJ2-7,few,TRBV5-1,TGCGCCAGCGGACGACAGGGGTCGGACGAGCAGTACTTC,CASGRQGSDEQYF
NA,TRBJ2-3,NA,TRBV28,TGTGCCAGCAGAACAGGACTCTACACAGATACGCAGTATTTT,CASRTGLYTDTQYF
NA,TRBJ2-7,NA,TRBV4-1,TGCGCCAGCAGCCAGAGGGCGGCCAGCCCCTACGAGCAGTACTTC,CASSQRAASPYEQYF
TRBD2,TRBJ2-5,many,TRBV7-2,TGTGCCAGCAGCCCCGCGGGACTAGGAAAGACCCAGTACTTC,CASSPAGLGKTQYF
NA,TRBJ2-3,NA,TRBV12-3/TRBV12-4,TGTGCCAGCAGAAGATGGGGATTGGTAGATACGCAGTATTTT,CASRRWGLVDTQYF
TRBD1,TRBJ1-2,many,TRBV7-3,TGTGCCAGCAGCTCGACGGGACAGAACTATGGCTACACCTTC,CASSSTGQNYGYTF